This is a list of T cell receptor beta chains from one sample in a study of response to subunit inactivated influenza vaccine. TCRdb used MiXCR to reprocess the RT-PCR reads, holding one entry per CDR3 protein. Among about 180,000 distinct CDR3 sequences listed, around 9.2% were seen once. The sequencing here drew on non-naive T cells sorted from PBMCs, taken on the day of vaccination. These receptors all stem from a man aged 45 to 65 who received an inactivated influenza vaccine. Both conserved end residues are part of each CDR3. The order of the fields is V gene, D gene, J gene, clone size, CDR3 length, CDR3 protein, CDR3 DNA. D genes are given only for firm matches. Some rows mark clone size as missing; the rest say once, few, many or name a class of expanded clone.

>TRBV28|TRBD2|TRBJ2-5|NA|16
CASNTKLAGGQETQYF
TGTGCCAGCAATACGAAGCTAGCGGGAGGGCAAGAGACCCAGTACTTC
>TRBV4-2|TRBD2|TRBJ2-1|NA|20
CASSQYGTSGVGPFGNEQFF
TGTGCCAGCAGCCAATACGGGACTAGCGGGGTGGGGCCCTTTGGGAATGAGCAGTTCTTC
>TRBV4-1|NA|TRBJ1-6|many|16
CASSHIYRARNSPLHF
TGCGCCAGCAGCCACATCTACAGGGCGCGCAATTCACCCCTCCACTTT
>TRBV7-8|TRBD1|TRBJ2-1|few|17
CASSSRYWTGADNEQFF
TGTGCCAGCAGCTCCCGCTACTGGACAGGGGCCGACAATGAGCAGTTCTTC
>TRBV4-3|TRBD1|TRBJ1-3|few|15
CASSQDRASGNTIYF
TGCGCCAGCAGCCAGGACAGGGCCTCTGGAAACACCATATATTTT
>TRBV3-1|NA|TRBJ1-5|NA|15
CASSQDGGVGQPQHF
TGTGCCAGCAGCCAAGACGGCGGGGTCGGACAGCCCCAGCATTTT
>TRBV7-8|TRBD1|TRBJ1-6|many|13
CASSLQGESPLHF
TGTGCCAGCAGCTTACAGGGGGAATCACCCCTCCACTTT
>TRBV29-1|NA|TRBJ2-2|NA|11
CSVAGAGELFF
TGCAGCGTTGCAGGGGCCGGGGAGCTGTTTTTT
>TRBV7-9|NA|TRBJ2-7|few|12
CASSTGGYEQYF
TGTGCCAGCAGCACCGGAGGCTACGAGCAGTACTTC
>TRBV3-1|TRBD2|TRBJ2-7|few|20
CASSPALTSGGPPRTYEQYF
TGTGCCAGCAGCCCCGCATTGACTAGCGGGGGGCCCCCACGAACCTACGAGCAGTACTTC
>TRBV10-3|NA|TRBJ2-7|many|12
CAISGQGYEQYF
TGTGCCATCAGTGGGCAGGGTTACGAGCAGTACTTC